This section outlines one T cell receptor beta chain sequence together with its context. Its antigen is not known. These data come from a study of T cell repertoires in cytomegalovirus infection. About the study: In public TCR beta signatures, there were indications of both CMV infection and matching HLA type.

One entry per CDR3 protein results from TCRdb running MiXCR on the reads. The sample lists approximately 910,000 distinct CDR3 sequences; around 32% were seen once. CDR3 length equals 16 residues. CDR1 ENHRY and CDR2 SYGVKD come from the germline V gene. V gave up 0 bases and J gave up 0 bases; unmatched junction bases: 2. V usage is TRBV10-3 and J usage is TRBJ2-7; 10 positions match TRBD2. The clonotype comes from a human donor in good health (CMV status not recorded). Some clones in this sample may be carry-over from other donors' samples. The sequencing used cultured CD8+ T cells from PBMCs, collected from culture after CMV antigen stimulation. The CDR3 DNA sequence: TGTGCCATCAGTGAGTCGATAGCGGGGGGCTCCTACGAGCAGTACGTC. Translation gives CAISESIAGGSYEQYV.